The T cell receptor (beta chain) described here comes from a study of cytomegalovirus exposure and HLA in healthy donors. Germline V CDR1 and CDR2: SEHNR, FQNEAQ (reference sequence). CDR3 length equals 12 residues. A note on this clone: Its antigen is undetermined.

PCR used 60 Vbeta primers and 13 Jbeta primers. Measured with immunoSEQ multiplex PCR; TCRdb has only the in-frame clones, and not every one. The sample consists of 95,000 to 150,000 clones, around 60% of them appearing once. Regarding the study as a whole: Using the classifier, cytomegalovirus status was reportedly diagnosed with high specificity and sensitivity. Among TCR sequences, most were rare, though some public TCRs appeared in many donors. Looking again later, the authors saw that most CMV-associated TCR beta chains seemed HLA-restricted.

The TCR was taken from a middle-aged man in good health and CMV-seropositive. V is TRBV7-9 and J is TRBJ2-6; no clear D. Sequencing was carried out using PBMCs. This chain's CDR3 is CAPGGGANVLTF. CDR3 coding DNA: TGTGCACCGGGTGGGGGGGCCAACGTCCTGACTTTC.